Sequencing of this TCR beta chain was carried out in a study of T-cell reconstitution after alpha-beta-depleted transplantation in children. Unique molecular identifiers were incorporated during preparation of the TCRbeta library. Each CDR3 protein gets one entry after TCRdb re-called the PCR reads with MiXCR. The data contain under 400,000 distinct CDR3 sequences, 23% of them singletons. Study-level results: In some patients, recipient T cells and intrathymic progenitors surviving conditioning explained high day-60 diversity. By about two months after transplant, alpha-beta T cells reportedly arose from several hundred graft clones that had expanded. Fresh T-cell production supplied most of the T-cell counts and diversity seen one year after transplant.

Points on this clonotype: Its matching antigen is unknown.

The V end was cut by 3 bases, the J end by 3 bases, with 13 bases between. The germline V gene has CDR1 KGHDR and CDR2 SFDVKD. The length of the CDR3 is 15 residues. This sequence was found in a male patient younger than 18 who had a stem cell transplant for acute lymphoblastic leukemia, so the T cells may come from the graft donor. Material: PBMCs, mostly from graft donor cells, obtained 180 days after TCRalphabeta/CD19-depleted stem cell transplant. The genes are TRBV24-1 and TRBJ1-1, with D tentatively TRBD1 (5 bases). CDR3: CATSDGTGHDTEAFF. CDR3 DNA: TGTGCCACCAGTGATGGGACGGGCCATGACACTGAAGCTTTCTTT.